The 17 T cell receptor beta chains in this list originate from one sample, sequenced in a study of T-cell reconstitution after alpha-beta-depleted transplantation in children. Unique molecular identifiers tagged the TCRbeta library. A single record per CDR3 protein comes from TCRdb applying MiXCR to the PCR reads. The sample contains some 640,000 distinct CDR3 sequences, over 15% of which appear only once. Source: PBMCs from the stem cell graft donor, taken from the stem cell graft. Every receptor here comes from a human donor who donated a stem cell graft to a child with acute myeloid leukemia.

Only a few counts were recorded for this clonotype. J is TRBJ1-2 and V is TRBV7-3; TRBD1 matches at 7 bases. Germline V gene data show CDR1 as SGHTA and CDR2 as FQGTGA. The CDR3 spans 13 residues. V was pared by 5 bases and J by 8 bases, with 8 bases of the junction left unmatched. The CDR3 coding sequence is TGTGCCAGCAGCCGAGGGGGCGGAGAAGGCTACACCTTC. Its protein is CASSRGGGEGYTF.

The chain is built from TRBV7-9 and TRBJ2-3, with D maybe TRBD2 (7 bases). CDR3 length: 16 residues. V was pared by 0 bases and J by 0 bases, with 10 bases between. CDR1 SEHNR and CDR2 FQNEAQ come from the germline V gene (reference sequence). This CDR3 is CASSLAAGASTDTQYF. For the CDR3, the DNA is TGTGCCAGCAGCTTAGCCGCGGGGGCGAGCACAGATACGCAGTATTTT.

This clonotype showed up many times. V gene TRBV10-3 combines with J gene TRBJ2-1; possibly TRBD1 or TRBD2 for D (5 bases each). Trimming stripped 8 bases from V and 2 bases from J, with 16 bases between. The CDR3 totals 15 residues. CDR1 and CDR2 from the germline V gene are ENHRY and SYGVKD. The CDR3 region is CAIGWPRGAYNEQFF. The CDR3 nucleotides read TGTGCCATCGGGTGGCCTCGGGGCGCCTACAATGAGCAGTTCTTC.

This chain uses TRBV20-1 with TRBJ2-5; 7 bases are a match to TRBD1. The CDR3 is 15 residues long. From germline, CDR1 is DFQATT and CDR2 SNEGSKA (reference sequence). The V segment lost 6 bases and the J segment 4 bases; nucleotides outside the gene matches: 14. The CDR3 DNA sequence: TGCAGTGCCTGCTTGGACAGGCGCTGGAGAGAGACCCAGTACTTC. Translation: CSACLDRRWRETQYF.

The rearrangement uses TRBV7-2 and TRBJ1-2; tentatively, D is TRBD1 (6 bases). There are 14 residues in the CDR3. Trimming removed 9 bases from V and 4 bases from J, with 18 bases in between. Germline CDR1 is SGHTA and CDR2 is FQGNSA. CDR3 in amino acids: CASHTGTSIYGYTF. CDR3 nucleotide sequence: TGTGCCAGTCACACAGGGACTTCCATCTATGGCTACACCTTC.

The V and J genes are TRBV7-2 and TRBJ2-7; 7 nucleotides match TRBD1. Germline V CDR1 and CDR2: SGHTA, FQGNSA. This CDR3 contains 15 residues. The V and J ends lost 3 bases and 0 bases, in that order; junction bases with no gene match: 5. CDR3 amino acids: CASSLSGTASYEQYF. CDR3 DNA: TGTGCCAGCAGCTTGTCCGGGACAGCCTCCTACGAGCAGTACTTC.

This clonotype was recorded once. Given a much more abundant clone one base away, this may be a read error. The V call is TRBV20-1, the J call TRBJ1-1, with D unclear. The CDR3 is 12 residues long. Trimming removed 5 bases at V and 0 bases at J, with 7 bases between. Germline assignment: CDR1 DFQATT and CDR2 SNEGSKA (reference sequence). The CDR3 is CSAEQLNTEAFF. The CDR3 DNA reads TGCAGTGCTGAACAGCTGAACACTGAAGCTTTCTTT.

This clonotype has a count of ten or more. The CDR3 bases are TGCAGCGTTGGGCTCCAGGGGAATCAGCCCCAGCATTTT. Its translation is CSVGLQGNQPQHF. The V and J genes are TRBV29-1 and TRBJ1-5; weak D call: TRBD1 (6 bases). Germline V lookup: CDR1 SQVTM, CDR2 ANQGSEA. This CDR3 contains 13 residues. The V end lost 4 bases, the J end lost 4 bases, and 11 bases lay between the germline ends.

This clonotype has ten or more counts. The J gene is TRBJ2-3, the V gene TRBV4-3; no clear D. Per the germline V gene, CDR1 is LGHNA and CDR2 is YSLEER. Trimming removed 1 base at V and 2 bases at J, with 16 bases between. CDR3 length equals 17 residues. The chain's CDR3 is CASSQVKLFDVTDTQYF. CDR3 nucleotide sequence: TGCGCCAGCAGCCAAGTTAAGCTTTTCGATGTCACAGATACGCAGTATTTT.

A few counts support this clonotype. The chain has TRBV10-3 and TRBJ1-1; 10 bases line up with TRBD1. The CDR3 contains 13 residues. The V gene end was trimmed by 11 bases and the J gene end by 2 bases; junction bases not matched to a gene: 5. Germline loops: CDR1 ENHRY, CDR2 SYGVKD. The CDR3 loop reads CAAGQGGNTEAFF. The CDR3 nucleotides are TGTGCCGCCGGACAGGGGGGTAACACTGAAGCTTTCTTT.

Here the CDR3 reads CSARPWGDARYTEAFF. CDR3 coding DNA: TGCAGTGCTAGACCGTGGGGGGACGCGAGATACACTGAAGCTTTCTTT. The J gene is TRBJ1-1, the V gene TRBV20-1; maybe TRBD1 (5 bases). Trimming stripped 2 bases from V and 3 bases from J, with 19 bases between. The CDR3 spans 16 residues. The germline V gene has CDR1 DFQATT and CDR2 SNEGSKA (reference sequence).

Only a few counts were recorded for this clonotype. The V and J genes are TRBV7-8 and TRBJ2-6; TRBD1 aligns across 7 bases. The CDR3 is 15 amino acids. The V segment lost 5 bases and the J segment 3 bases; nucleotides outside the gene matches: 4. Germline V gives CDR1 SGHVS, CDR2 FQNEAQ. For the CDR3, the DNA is TGTGCCAGCAGCATACAGGGGTATGGGGCCAACGTCCTGACTTTC. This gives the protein CASSIQGYGANVLTF.

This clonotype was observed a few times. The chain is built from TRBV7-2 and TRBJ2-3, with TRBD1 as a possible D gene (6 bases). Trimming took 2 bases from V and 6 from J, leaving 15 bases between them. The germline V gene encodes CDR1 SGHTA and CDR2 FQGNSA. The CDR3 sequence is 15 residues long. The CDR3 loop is CASSLKAGVVDTQYF. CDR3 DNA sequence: TGTGCCAGCAGCTTAAAGGCAGGGGTGGTGGATACGCAGTATTTT.

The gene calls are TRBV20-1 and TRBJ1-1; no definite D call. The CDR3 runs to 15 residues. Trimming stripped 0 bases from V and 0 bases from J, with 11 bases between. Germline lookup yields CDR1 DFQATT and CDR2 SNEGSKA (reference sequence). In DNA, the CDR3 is TGCAGTGCTAGAGATGGGCGGAGGATGAACACTGAAGCTTTCTTT. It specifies CSARDGRRMNTEAFF.

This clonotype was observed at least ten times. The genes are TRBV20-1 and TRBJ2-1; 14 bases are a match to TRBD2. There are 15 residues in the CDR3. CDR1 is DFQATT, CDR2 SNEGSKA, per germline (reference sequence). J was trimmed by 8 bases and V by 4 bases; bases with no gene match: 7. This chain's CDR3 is CSATQTSGGVHEQFF. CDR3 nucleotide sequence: TGCAGTGCTACTCAGACTAGCGGGGGGGTACATGAGCAGTTCTTC.

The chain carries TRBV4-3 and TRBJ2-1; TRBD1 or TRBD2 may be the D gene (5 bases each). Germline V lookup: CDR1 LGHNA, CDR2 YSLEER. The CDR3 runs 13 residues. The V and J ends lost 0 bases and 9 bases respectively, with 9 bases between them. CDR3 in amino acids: CASSQEGAGEQFF. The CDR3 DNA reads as TGCGCCAGCAGCCAAGAAGGGGCGGGTGAGCAGTTCTTC.

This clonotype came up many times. This CDR3 reads CASSSLAGSTDTQYF. CDR3 sequence (DNA): TGTGCCAGCAGCTCTTTAGCGGGGAGCACAGATACGCAGTATTTT. The V and J genes are TRBV7-8 and TRBJ2-3; 8 bases are shared with TRBD2. Germline V CDR1 and CDR2: SGHVS, FQNEAQ. J gave up 0 bases and V 4 bases, and 3 bases lay outside the gene matches. The CDR3 consists of 15 residues. Complete variable domain (other parts from reference TRBV7-8 and TRBJ2-3): GAGVSQSPRYKVAKRGQDVALRCDPISGHVSLFWYQQALGQGPEFLTYFQNEAQLDKSGLPSDRFFAERPEGSVSTLKIQRTQQEDSAVYLCASSSLAGSTDTQYFGPGTRLTVL.